This TCR beta chain was documented in a study of T cell responses to AZD1222 COVID-19 vaccine (dated by TCRdb to the early 2020s). Notes on the research overall: AZD1222 recipients with second doses at about 4 weeks or about 12 weeks were pooled, because spike-specific TCR depth and breadth did not differ between schedules. Trial participants were enrolled by age into subgroups of 18-55, 56-69 and 70-plus years, and 148, 28 and 57 TCR-sequenced participants, respectively, were included in these subgroups. TCR sequencing covered 233 trial participants: some 210 given two doses of AZD1222 and approximately 25 given two doses of MenACWY control vaccine.

Reading the label with the study, this specimen's time point is: baseline before first vaccination. Vaccinee samples were obtained from the UK trials COV001 and COV002, which included a single-blind randomized controlled phase 2/3 trial of AZD1222 (ChAdOx1 nCoV-19) in healthy adults. For TCRbeta chain sequencing, PBMC samples from trial participants were taken at day 0 and at day 28 after the second dose. Turning to this clone: The antigen it binds to is not known. Base-call qualities are not available, and no considerably larger clone is one nucleotide away.

From cysteine to phenylalanine, the CDR3 is 12 amino acids long. CDR3 DNA only is kept here, 36 bases in frame from base 1. The trim is 8 bases for V and 6 bases for J, with a gap of 10 bases between the germline ends. CDR1 and CDR2, looked up from the germline V gene, are MNHEY and SVGAGI. Summary of the overall study and its limitations: In the small 56-69-year group, the increase in depth fell short of significance, most likely because of low power. Conclusions about previously exposed vaccinees are limited, since just a handful of AZD1222 recipients were seropositive for SARS-CoV-2 at baseline. Participants were mostly white British, with more females than males. The authors suggested clonal diversity may have been underestimated. After two AZD1222 doses, both the breadth and the depth of spike-specific TCRs were significantly higher than at day 0 and than in MenACWY recipients. Nearly half of unique spike-specific TCRs reportedly recognized epitopes outside regions mutated in the B.1.351 and B.1.1.7 variants. Because no day 14 peak-response samples were available, repertoires were characterized only after the peak T cell response. CD4 TCRs associated with the vaccine covered the entire spike protein, and the dominant responses were in regions 160-218 and 743-854.

The CDR3 regions of human TCRbeta chains were subjected to immunosequencing. Per the source publication's procedure: Repertoire TCRs were matched against a reference library of SARS-CoV-2-specific TCRs generated with the MIRA antigen-specificity platform. Breadth was defined as the fraction of unique TCRs that were SARS-CoV-2-associated, and depth was defined as the fraction of total T cells that were SARS-CoV-2-associated. Each spike-specific TCR was assigned to its reactive spike region and to a CD4 or CD8 class using the MIRA data. Log10-transformed breadth and depth values were compared by one-way ANOVA with Sidak's multiple comparisons tests. TCRdb re-hosts the immuneACCESS table, in-frame sequences only. Its copies lack some clones; in the studies checked, an unresolved V gene accounts for under half of them, and the cause for the rest is not known. For V, J and clone size, that table is used; D and trimming come from the DNA. The sample table shows roughly 160,000 clones, and over 85% are seen once. 1.6% of the sample goes to the ten largest clones.

Sequences were derived from peripheral blood, sampled on day 0 of AZD1222 vaccination. The receptor comes from an adult in good health. The sequence links TRBV6-5 to TRBJ2-2, and perhaps TRBD2 as D gene, on 6 matching bases. The sequenced DNA: TGTGCCAGCGGCGGGGCCCCCGGGGAGCTGTTTTTT. Translated, it reads CASGGAPGELFF.